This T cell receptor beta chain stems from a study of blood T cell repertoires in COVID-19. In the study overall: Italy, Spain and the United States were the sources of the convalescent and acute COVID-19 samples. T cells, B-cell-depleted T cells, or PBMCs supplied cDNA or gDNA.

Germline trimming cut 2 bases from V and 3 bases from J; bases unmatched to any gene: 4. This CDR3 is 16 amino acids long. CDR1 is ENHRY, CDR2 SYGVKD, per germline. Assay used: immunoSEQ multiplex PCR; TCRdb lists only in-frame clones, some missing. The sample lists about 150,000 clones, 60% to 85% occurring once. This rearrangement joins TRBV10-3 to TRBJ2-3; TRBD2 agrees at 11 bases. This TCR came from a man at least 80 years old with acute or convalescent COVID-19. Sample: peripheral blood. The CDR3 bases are TGTGCCATCAGTGAGGCTCTAGCGGGGGGAACAGATACGCAGTATTTT. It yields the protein CAISEALAGGTDTQYF.